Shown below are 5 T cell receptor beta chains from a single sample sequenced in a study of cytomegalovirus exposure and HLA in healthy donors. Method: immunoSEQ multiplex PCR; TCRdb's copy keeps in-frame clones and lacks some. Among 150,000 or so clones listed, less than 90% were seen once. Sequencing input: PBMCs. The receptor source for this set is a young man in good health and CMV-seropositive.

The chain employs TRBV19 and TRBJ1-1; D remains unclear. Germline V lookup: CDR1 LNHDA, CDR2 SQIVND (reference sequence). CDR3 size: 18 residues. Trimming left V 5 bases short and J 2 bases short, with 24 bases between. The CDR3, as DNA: TGTGCCAGTAGTTCCTCTATACCCCTGTCCCGCGGAAACACTGAAGCTTTCTTT. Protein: CASSSSIPLSRGNTEAFF.

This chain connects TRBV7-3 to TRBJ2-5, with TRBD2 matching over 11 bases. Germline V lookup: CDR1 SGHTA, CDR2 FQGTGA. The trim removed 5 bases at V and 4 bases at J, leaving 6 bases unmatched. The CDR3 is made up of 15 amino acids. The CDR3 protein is CASSQLAGEGETQYF. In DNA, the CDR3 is TGTGCCAGCAGCCAACTAGCGGGGGAAGGAGAGACCCAGTACTTC. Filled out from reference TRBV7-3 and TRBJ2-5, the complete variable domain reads GAGVSQTPSNKVTEKGKYVELRCDPISGHTALYWYRQSLGQGPEFLIYFQGTGAADDSGLPNDRFFAVRPEGSVSTLKIQRTERGDSAVYLCASSQLAGEGETQYFGPGTRLLVL.

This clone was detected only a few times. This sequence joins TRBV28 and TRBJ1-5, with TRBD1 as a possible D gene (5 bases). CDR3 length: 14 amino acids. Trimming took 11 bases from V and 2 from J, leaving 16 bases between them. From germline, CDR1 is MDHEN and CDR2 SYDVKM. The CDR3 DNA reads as TGTGCCGGAGGAGGGGTTCGGGGCAATCAGCCCCAGCATTTT. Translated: CAGGGVRGNQPQHF.

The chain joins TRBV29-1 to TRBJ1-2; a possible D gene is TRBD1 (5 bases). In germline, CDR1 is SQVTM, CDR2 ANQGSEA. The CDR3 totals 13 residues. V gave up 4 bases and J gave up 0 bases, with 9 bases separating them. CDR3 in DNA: TGCAGCGTTGTGGCGGGGGCTAACTATGGCTACACCTTC. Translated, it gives CSVVAGANYGYTF. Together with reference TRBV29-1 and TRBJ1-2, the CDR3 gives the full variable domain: SAVISQKPSRDICQRGTSLTIQCQVDSQVTMMFWYRQQPGQSLTLIATANQGSEATYESGFVIDKFPISRPNLTFSTLTVSNMSPEDSSIYLCSVVAGANYGYTFGSGTRLTVV.

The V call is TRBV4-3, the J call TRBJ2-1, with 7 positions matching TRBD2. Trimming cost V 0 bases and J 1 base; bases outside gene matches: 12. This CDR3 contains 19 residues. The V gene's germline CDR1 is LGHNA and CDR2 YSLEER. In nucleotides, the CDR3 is TGCGCCAGCAGCCAAGATATCGGGCTTTTGCGGGGGTCCTACAATGAGCAGTTCTTC. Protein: CASSQDIGLLRGSYNEQFF.